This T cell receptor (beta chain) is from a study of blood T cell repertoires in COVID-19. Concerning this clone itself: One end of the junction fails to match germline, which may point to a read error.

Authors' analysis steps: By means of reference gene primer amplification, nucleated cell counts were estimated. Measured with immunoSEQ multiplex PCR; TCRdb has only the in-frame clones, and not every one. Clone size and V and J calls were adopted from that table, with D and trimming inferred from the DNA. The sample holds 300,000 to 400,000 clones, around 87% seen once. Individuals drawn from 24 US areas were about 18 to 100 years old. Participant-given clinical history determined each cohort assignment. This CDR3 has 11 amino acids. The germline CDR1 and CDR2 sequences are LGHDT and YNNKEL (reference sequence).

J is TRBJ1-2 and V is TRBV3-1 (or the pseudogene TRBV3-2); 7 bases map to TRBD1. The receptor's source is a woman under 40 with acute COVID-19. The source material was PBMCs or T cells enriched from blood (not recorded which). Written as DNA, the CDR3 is TGTGCCAGCAGCCACGCCGGGACAGCCGACTTC. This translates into CASSHAGTADF.